These 24 T cell receptor beta chains were all obtained from the same sample, sequenced in a study of vaccination effects on CD4 cells after COVID-19. With the ViraFEST assay, the study expanded antigen-specific CD4+ T cells using viral peptide pools, then sequenced them. Upon completion of 10 to 11 days in culture, CD4+ T cells were isolated. None of the vaccinated had previously contracted SARS-CoV-2, and their nucleocapsid antibodies tested negative. Antigen specificity for these receptors is unknown. Using immunoSEQ multiplex PCR, the repertoire was profiled, and TCRdb retains in-frame clones only, with some absent. The table lists roughly 67,000 clones, about 79% of them singletons, with under 12% in the top ten. The sequencing here drew on CD4+ T cells from PBMCs cultured with SARS-CoV-2 spike peptides, taken before COVID-19 vaccination. These receptors originate from a human donor who received a COVID-19 vaccine.

This rearrangement joins TRBV5-1 to TRBJ1-2, with D possibly TRBD1 on 6 matching bases. This CDR3 is built from 14 residues. Germline CDR1 SGHRS, CDR2 YFSETQ. The V gene lost 4 bases and the J gene lost 1 base, with 11 bases spanning the gap. The CDR3 region has the DNA TGCGCCAGCAGCCCGGACAGAGTTAACTATGGCTACACCTTC. Protein product: CASSPDRVNYGYTF.

This rearrangement joins TRBV24-1 to TRBJ2-5; D is possibly TRBD2 (6 bases). The CDR3 is 15 residues long. The V gene lost 4 bases and the J gene lost 0 bases, with 11 bases spanning the gap. The V gene's germline CDR1 is KGHDR and CDR2 SFDVKD. The CDR3 nucleotides read TGTGCCACCAGTGAAGGCGGCGGGGACCAAGAGACCCAGTACTTC. It codes for CATSEGGGDQETQYF.

V and J are TRBV3-1 (or the pseudogene TRBV3-2) and TRBJ2-2; D gene unclear. The CDR3 totals 12 residues. Germline V gene sequence: CDR1 LGHDT, CDR2 YNNKEL (reference sequence). The V end lost 3 bases, the J end lost 5 bases, and 4 bases lay between the germline ends. The CDR3 reads CASSHGTGELFF. The DNA for the CDR3 is TGTGCCAGCAGCCACGGAACCGGGGAGCTGTTTTTT.

The CDR3 coding sequence is TGCAGCTCGGGGGGGCTCGGTGAGACCCAGTACTTC. Translated, it gives CSSGGLGETQYF. The chain couples TRBV29-1 to TRBJ2-5; 8 bases fit TRBD2. CDR3 length equals 12 residues. CDR1 is SQVTM, CDR2 ANQGSEA, per germline. The V and J ends lost 8 bases and 5 bases, in that order; junction bases with no gene match: 7.

The chain joins TRBV18 to TRBJ1-2; 8 positions match TRBD1. This CDR3 has 15 amino acids. The V gene end was trimmed by 3 bases and the J gene end by 7 bases; junction bases not matched to a gene: 10. Germline V gene lookup returns CDR1 KGHSH and CDR2 LQKENI. The CDR3 sequence: CASSPGQGLKGGYTF. The CDR3 DNA follows: TGTGCCAGCTCACCCGGACAGGGACTAAAGGGTGGCTACACCTTC.

The genes are TRBV10-1 and TRBJ2-2; D gene unclear. Trimming shortened V by 0 bases and J by 10 bases, and 15 bases separated the two germline ends. This CDR3 region has 15 residues. The germline V gene has CDR1 WNHNN and CDR2 SYGVQD (reference sequence). The CDR3 spells CASSESKLDPEELFF. The CDR3 DNA sequence: TGCGCCAGCAGTGAGTCGAAACTTGACCCCGAGGAGCTGTTTTTT.

The rearrangement joins TRBV18 to TRBJ1-6; D possibly corresponds to TRBD1 (5 bases). Trimming left V 6 bases short and J 8 bases short, with 17 bases between. The CDR3 runs to 15 residues. The germline gives CDR1 KGHSH, CDR2 LQKENI. This chain's CDR3 is CASSPSRVGDSPLHF. The CDR3 region has the DNA TGTGCCAGCTCCCCGTCCAGGGTAGGGGATTCACCCCTCCACTTT.

The chain recombines TRBV9 with TRBJ1-3, with unresolved D. CDR1 SGDLS and CDR2 YYNGEE come from the germline V gene. The CDR3 runs 15 residues. The ends were cut back, 1 base at V and 2 bases at J, with 10 bases in the middle. In DNA, the CDR3 is TGTGCCAGCAGCGTAAGGTCGGAGACTGGAAACACCATATATTTT. Residues: CASSVRSETGNTIYF.

The CDR3 region is CASSQSGGREKLFF. The DNA for the CDR3 is TGTGCCAGCAGCCAATCAGGGGGACGAGAAAAACTGTTTTTT. The chain joins TRBV3-1 (or the pseudogene TRBV3-2) to TRBJ1-4; TRBD1 agrees at 7 bases. The junction had 5 bases not matched to a gene; V was cut back by 2 bases and J by 8 bases. The CDR3 covers 14 residues. Germline CDR1 is LGHDT and CDR2 is YNNKEL (reference sequence).

This sequence joins TRBV24-1 and TRBJ2-2; D remains unclear. V lost 5 bases and J 3 bases, leaving 9 bases between the germline ends. Germline CDR1 reads KGHDR; CDR2 reads SFDVKD. CDR3 length: 14 residues. CDR3 DNA sequence: TGTGCCACCAGTGCGGAATGGGACACCGGGGAGCTGTTTTTT. Translated, it gives CATSAEWDTGELFF.

This rearrangement joins TRBV5-4 to TRBJ2-1, with 8 positions matching TRBD2. The germline CDR1 and CDR2 sequences are SGHNT and YYREEE (reference sequence). CDR3 length: 15 amino acids. After removal of 0 bases from V and 7 bases from J, the junction contained 6 bases not matched to a gene. For the CDR3, the DNA is TGTGCCAGCAGCTTGGCGGGGGGGGAATGGAATGAGCAGTTCTTC. Its protein is CASSLAGGEWNEQFF.

The genes are TRBV30 and TRBJ2-5, with D perhaps TRBD1 (6 bases). Germline V gene lookup returns CDR1 GTSNPN and CDR2 SVGIG (reference sequence). V gave up 5 bases and J gave up 5 bases, with 12 bases separating them. The CDR3 has 12 residues. The CDR3 nucleotides are TGTGCCTGGGCCTTACAGGGTGAGACCCAGTACTTC. Translated: CAWALQGETQYF. The full variable domain, completed using reference TRBV30 and TRBJ2-5, is SQTIHQWPATLVQPVGSPLSLECTVEGTSNPNLYWYRQAAGRGLQLLFYSVGIGQISSEVPQNLSASRPQDRQFILSSKKLLLSDSGFYLCAWALQGETQYFGPGTRLLVL.

V gene TRBV7-2 combines with J gene TRBJ1-2, with 8 nucleotides matching TRBD1. Germline values: CDR1 SGHTA, CDR2 FQGNSA. CDR3 size: 15 residues. The trim removed 4 bases at V and 11 bases at J, leaving 15 bases unmatched. The CDR3 DNA follows: TGTGCCAGCAGCTCGAGGACAGGGCAGGTCCCGCCATACACCTTC. Amino acids: CASSSRTGQVPPYTF.

This clone is a singleton in its sample. The V gene is TRBV29-1, the J gene TRBJ2-5, with D perhaps matching TRBD1 (6 bases). CDR3 length equals 13 residues. Germline CDR1 is SQVTM and CDR2 is ANQGSEA. Trimming left V 7 bases short and J 4 bases short, with 16 bases between. CDR3 coding DNA: TGCAGCGGAAAAAAACAGGGACGAGAGACCCAGTACTTC. The encoded protein is CSGKKQGRETQYF.

This rearrangement joins TRBV12-3 or TRBV12-4 to TRBJ1-5; no clear D. V was pared by 5 bases and J by 0 bases, with 2 bases between. The CDR3 has 12 amino acids. CDR3 bases: TGTGCCAGCAGTAATAGCAATCAGCCCCAGCATTTT. Protein sequence: CASSNSNQPQHF.

The rearrangement uses TRBV12-5 and TRBJ1-2; D remains unclear. The CDR3 loop spans 13 amino acids. Germline lookup yields CDR1 LGHNT and CDR2 FRNRAP. Trimming left V 1 base short and J 8 bases short, with 11 bases between. CDR3 protein: CASGLERTGGYTF. As DNA, the CDR3 is TGTGCTAGTGGTTTGGAACGGACTGGCGGCTACACCTTC.

This clone has only a few counts. V usage is TRBV24-1 and J usage is TRBJ2-2; either TRBD1 or TRBD2 may fit D (6 bases each). The ends were cut back, 3 bases at V and 9 bases at J, with 22 bases in the middle. This CDR3 spans 17 amino acids. Germline V gene data show CDR1 as KGHDR and CDR2 as SFDVKD. The CDR3 bases are TGTGCCACCAGTGATCCCCGACAGGATAAGGGGACTCGGGAGCTGTTTTTT. Residues: CATSDPRQDKGTRELFF.

This chain connects TRBV7-2 to TRBJ2-6, with D maybe TRBD2 (6 bases). CDR3 length equals 17 residues. Germline-derived CDR1 and CDR2 are SGHTA and FQGNSA. V was cut by 5 bases and J by 4 bases, with 18 bases left in between. The chain's CDR3 is CASSRRVGGEGANVLTF. CDR3 DNA: TGTGCCAGCAGCCGCAGGGTCGGGGGTGAAGGGGCCAACGTCCTGACTTTC.

The rearrangement links TRBV7-3 to TRBJ1-1; D remains unclear. Trimming removed 5 bases from V and 5 bases from J, with 12 bases in between. The V gene's germline CDR1 is SGHTA and CDR2 FQGTGA. This CDR3 spans 13 amino acids. Here the CDR3 DNA reads TGTGCCAGCAGCCCCCGGACGGGGACTGAAGCTTTCTTT. Translation: CASSPRTGTEAFF.

The chain combines TRBV6-5 with TRBJ1-5; no firm D call. The CDR3 has 12 residues. Germline V CDR1 and CDR2: MNHEY, SVGAGI. V lost 7 bases and J 9 bases, leaving 13 bases between the germline ends. CDR3 sequence: CASKTGPGPQHF. DNA of the CDR3: TGTGCCAGCAAAACGGGTCCAGGGCCCCAGCATTTT.

CDR3: CASGGGRSYNEQFF. Written as DNA, the CDR3 is TGTGCCAGCGGGGGGGGCCGCTCCTACAATGAGCAGTTCTTC. The chain links TRBV6-5 to TRBJ2-1, with D tentatively TRBD2 (7 bases). This CDR3 spans 14 amino acids. The germline V gene has CDR1 MNHEY and CDR2 SVGAGI. Trimming took off 8 bases at V and 0 bases at J, with 11 bases between the two ends.

The gene calls are TRBV2 and TRBJ2-7, with D unresolved. V was trimmed by 4 bases and J by 2 bases, leaving 9 bases between them. Germline lookup yields CDR1 SNHLY and CDR2 FYNNEI. The CDR3 runs 13 residues. The CDR3 region has the DNA TGTGCCAGCAGTGTTAACTATGCCTACGAGCAGTACGTC. It encodes CASSVNYAYEQYV.

The rearrangement links TRBV27 to TRBJ2-2; 7 nucleotides align to TRBD1. The CDR3 is made up of 14 amino acids. CDR1 MNHEY and CDR2 SMNVEV come from the germline V gene (reference sequence). V shed 6 bases, J shed 5 bases, and the junction held 6 bases outside the gene matches. For the CDR3, the DNA is TGTGCCAGCAGGTCACAGGGGTTGACCGGGGAGCTGTTTTTT. Protein product: CASRSQGLTGELFF.

The sample holds a few counts of this clone. The CDR3 coding sequence is TGTGCCAGCAGCACTTTGGGGCAGGGAGTCACTGAAGCTTTCTTT. Residues: CASSTLGQGVTEAFF. The chain couples TRBV9 to TRBJ1-1, with D possibly TRBD1 on 5 matching bases. Trimming removed 4 bases from V and 4 bases from J, with 17 bases in between. This CDR3 contains 15 residues. Germline values: CDR1 SGDLS, CDR2 YYNGEE.